The TCR beta chain described here comes from a study of blood T cell repertoires in COVID-19. For the study at large: Nucleic acid was either cDNA or gDNA, and it came from T cells, B-cell-depleted T cells, or PBMCs.

Libraries were prepared by immunoSEQ multiplex PCR; TCRdb keeps only in-frame clonotypes and omits some of them. The table includes approximately 170,000 clones, approximately 83% detected once. The sequence was obtained from a human donor with acute or convalescent COVID-19. The donor label of this sample is uncertain. Sequenced material: peripheral blood.

DNA for the CDR3: TGTGCCAGTAGTGTTAGGGACAAACCGGTAGCCAAAAACATTCAGTACTTC. Protein sequence: CASSVRDKPVAKNIQYF. This chain links TRBV19 with TRBJ2-4; perhaps TRBD1 as D (6 bases). CDR1 LNHDA and CDR2 SQIVND come from the germline V gene (reference sequence). CDR3 length: 17 amino acids. Trimming removed 5 bases at V and 0 bases at J, with 17 bases between.